The 25 T cell receptor beta chains below come from one sample, sequenced in a study of cytomegalovirus exposure and HLA in healthy donors. The PCR ran on 60 Vbeta and 13 Jbeta primers. Using immunoSEQ multiplex PCR, the repertoire was profiled, and TCRdb retains in-frame clones only, with some absent. The listing records over 100,000 clones. Material: PBMCs. The receptors come from a man aged 25 to 40 in good health and CMV-seronegative.

This CDR3 reads CASSLVLEGGELFF. The CDR3 coding sequence is TGTGCCAGCAGCTTAGTACTAGAGGGCGGGGAGCTGTTTTTT. This rearrangement joins TRBV7-2 to TRBJ2-2; weak D call: TRBD2 (5 bases). V was clipped by 1 base and J by 7 bases, with 10 bases between them. CDR1 SGHTA and CDR2 FQGNSA come from the germline V gene. CDR3 length equals 14 residues.

The rearrangement uses TRBV6-1 and TRBJ2-3, with TRBD2 matching over 9 bases. There are 17 residues in the CDR3. The germline V gene encodes CDR1 MNHNS and CDR2 SASEGT. The junction had 6 bases not matched to a gene; V was cut back by 2 bases and J by 0 bases. DNA of the CDR3: TGTGCCAGCAGTGAAATGTCGGCGGGGGGGAGCACAGATACGCAGTATTTT. Translated, it gives CASSEMSAGGSTDTQYF.

This rearrangement joins TRBV10-3 to TRBJ2-7, with 10 positions matching TRBD1. The germline V gene has CDR1 ENHRY and CDR2 SYGVKD. Trimming at V came to 6 bases and at J to 5 bases, leaving 4 bases not matched to a gene. This CDR3 contains 13 residues. This CDR3 is CAISRDRGHEQYF. CDR3 DNA sequence: TGTGCCATCAGCCGGGACAGGGGCCACGAGCAGTACTTC.

V is TRBV5-4 and J is TRBJ2-1; 8 bases match TRBD2. The CDR3 sequence is 15 residues long. Trimming removed 3 bases from V and 3 bases from J; junction bases left unmatched: 5. CDR1 and CDR2 (germline): SGHNT, YYREEE (reference sequence). In DNA, the CDR3 is TGTGCCAGCAGCTCCGGGGGGGCGTTCTACAATGAGCAGTTCTTC. It is translated as CASSSGGAFYNEQFF.

V and J are TRBV5-4 and TRBJ2-7; 9 bases match TRBD1. V shed 3 bases, J shed 3 bases, and the junction held 4 bases outside the gene matches. The CDR3 spans 14 residues. CDR1 is SGHNT, CDR2 YYREEE, per germline (reference sequence). CDR3 in DNA: TGTGCCAGCAGCTGGGGGACAGGGAACTACGAGCAGTACTTC. It specifies CASSWGTGNYEQYF.

The chain is built from TRBV6-4 and TRBJ2-7; no clear D. The CDR3 totals 18 residues. Trimming cost V 0 bases and J 0 bases, with 18 bases left between them. CDR1 and CDR2 (germline): MRHNA, SNTAGT. CDR3 in DNA: TGTGCCAGCAGTGACTCGTTAATCGCATCGGGTAGCTCCTACGAGCAGTACTTC. Protein product: CASSDSLIASGSSYEQYF.

This sequence joins TRBV28 and TRBJ2-3; D remains ambiguous. The V gene's germline CDR1 is MDHEN and CDR2 SYDVKM. This CDR3 region has 12 residues. The V end was cut by 7 bases, the J end by 5 bases, with 10 bases between. In nucleotides, the CDR3 is TGTGCCAGCACCGACTGGATAGATACGCAGTATTTT. It encodes CASTDWIDTQYF.

The chain carries TRBV5-1 and TRBJ2-2, with a weak D call TRBD1 (6 bases). The germline V gene has CDR1 SGHRS and CDR2 YFSETQ. Trimming left V 1 base short and J 3 bases short, with 10 bases between. The CDR3 spans 15 residues. The CDR3: CASSLRDIDTGELFF. In DNA form, the CDR3 reads TGCGCCAGCAGCTTGAGGGACATAGACACCGGGGAGCTGTTTTTT.

The genes are TRBV5-4 and TRBJ2-7, with 7 bases matching TRBD1. V lost 1 base, J lost 0 bases, and 1 base stayed unmatched. Germline CDR1 is SGHNT and CDR2 is YYREEE (reference sequence). CDR3 length: 14 residues. The CDR3 nucleotides are TGTGCCAGCAGCTTGACAGGGGTCTCCTACGAGCAGTACTTC. Its translation is CASSLTGVSYEQYF.

CDR3 residues: CASSYLRGGGDTQYF. The CDR3 nucleotides read TGTGCCAGCAGTTACCTGCGGGGGGGCGGAGATACGCAGTATTTT. V gene TRBV6-5 combines with J gene TRBJ2-3; 9 bases fit TRBD2. CDR3 length equals 15 residues. V lost 2 bases and J lost 5; bases outside the gene matches: 5. The germline CDR1 and CDR2 sequences are MNHEY and SVGAGI.

The CDR3 region is CAIRPGERGSTQYF. The CDR3 DNA follows: TGTGCCATCAGACCCGGCGAGCGGGGGTCGACCCAGTACTTC. This chain uses TRBV10-3 with TRBJ2-5; 8 nucleotides match TRBD2. The CDR3 length is 14 residues. The junction had 10 bases not matched to a gene; V was cut back by 6 bases and J by 7 bases. The germline V gene encodes CDR1 ENHRY and CDR2 SYGVKD.

The V and J genes are TRBV7-9 and TRBJ1-4, with D possibly TRBD1 on 6 matching bases. The germline V and J ends were trimmed by 4 bases and 6 bases, with 15 bases remaining between them. The CDR3 runs to 15 residues. Germline lookup yields CDR1 SEHNR and CDR2 FQNEAQ (reference sequence). In DNA form, the CDR3 reads TGTGCCAGCAGCTCCATGGGGGCATGGGATGAAAAACTGTTTTTT. It translates to CASSSMGAWDEKLFF.

The V and J genes are TRBV5-1 and TRBJ2-5; D might be TRBD2 (5 bases). This CDR3 has 16 residues. From germline, CDR1 is SGHRS and CDR2 YFSETQ. The V and J ends lost 3 bases and 4 bases respectively, with 19 bases between them. DNA for the CDR3: TGCGCCAGCAGCTCGACCATCCACACTAGAGGAGAGACCCAGTACTTC. This encodes CASSSTIHTRGETQYF.

The chain joins TRBV25-1 to TRBJ2-5; TRBD1 matches 10 bases. The germline gives CDR1 MGHDK, CDR2 SYGVNS. The ends lost 1 base at V and 6 bases at J; junction bases unmatched: 8. The CDR3 loop spans 16 amino acids. For the CDR3, the DNA is TGTGCCAGCAGTGAATGGGGAGGGACAGGGGAACAGACCCAGTACTTC. Amino acid sequence: CASSEWGGTGEQTQYF.

The chain uses TRBV2 and TRBJ1-1; tentatively, D is TRBD1 (5 bases). In germline, CDR1 is SNHLY, CDR2 FYNNEI. The CDR3 has 14 residues. Trimming shortened V by 7 bases and J by 4 bases, and 16 bases separated the two germline ends. CDR3 DNA: TGTGCCAGCACCACGGACACCGGAATCACTGAAGCTTTCTTT. Translated, it gives CASTTDTGITEAFF.

The chain employs TRBV2 and TRBJ2-7; D perhaps matches TRBD1 (6 bases). Germline lookup yields CDR1 SNHLY and CDR2 FYNNEI. The CDR3 has 14 residues. Trimming took 6 bases from V and 2 from J, leaving 14 bases between them. CDR3 sequence reads: CASSRQAGAYEQYF. The CDR3 bases are TGTGCCAGCAGCAGACAGGCAGGGGCCTACGAGCAGTACTTC.

The chain is built from TRBV6-5 and TRBJ2-5, with 8 bases fitting TRBD1. The CDR3 consists of 16 residues. Germline trimming cut 1 base from V and 2 bases from J; bases unmatched to any gene: 6. In germline, CDR1 is MNHEY, CDR2 SVGAGI. The CDR3 DNA follows: TGTGCCAGCAGTTACTTGACGGGACAGGCACAAGAGACCCAGTACTTC. Protein product: CASSYLTGQAQETQYF.

J is TRBJ1-2 and V is TRBV19, with 9 bases aligning to TRBD1. CDR3 length: 14 amino acids. Trimming at V came to 6 bases and at J to 4 bases, leaving 6 bases not matched to a gene. Germline V gene sequence: CDR1 LNHDA, CDR2 SQIVND (reference sequence). CDR3 loop: CASRDPGQGYGYTF. The CDR3 DNA reads as TGTGCCAGTAGAGATCCGGGACAGGGCTATGGCTACACCTTC.

The CDR3: CATSRSIAGGPQNIQYF. DNA for the CDR3: TGTGCCACCAGCAGGTCAATAGCGGGGGGCCCCCAAAACATTCAGTACTTC. The chain couples TRBV15 to TRBJ2-4; the match to TRBD2 covers 10 bases. The CDR3 totals 17 residues. Per germline, CDR1 LNHNV and CDR2 YYDKDF (reference sequence). V shed 3 bases and J 5 bases; nucleotides not matched to a gene: 10.

V usage is TRBV5-4 and J usage is TRBJ2-4, with D hard to call. CDR3 length: 14 residues. With 3 bases removed from V and 2 bases from J, the gap between germline ends came to 9 bases. Germline CDR1 reads SGHNT; CDR2 reads YYREEE (reference sequence). This CDR3 reads CASSWASSKNIQYF. In DNA, the CDR3 is TGTGCCAGCAGCTGGGCGTCTTCCAAAAACATTCAGTACTTC.

The CDR3 DNA sequence: TGTGCCAGTAGACCAAACAGGCTATCTAATTCACCCCTCCACTTT. Its protein product is CASRPNRLSNSPLHF. The chain recombines TRBV19 with TRBJ1-6; TRBD1 is a possible D gene (5 bases). This CDR3 is 15 amino acids long. V was pared by 6 bases and J by 6 bases, with 15 bases between. In germline, CDR1 is LNHDA, CDR2 SQIVND (reference sequence). The variable domain in full, with the rest retrieved from reference TRBV19 and TRBJ1-6, is DGGITQSPKYLFRKEGQNVTLSCEQNLNHDAMYWYRQDPGQGLRLIYYSQIVNDFQKGDIAEGYSVSREKKESFPLTVTSAQKNPTAFYLCASRPNRLSNSPLHFGNGTRLTVT.

The V call is TRBV5-6, the J call TRBJ2-1; TRBD2 matches 7 bases. Germline V gene sequence: CDR1 SGHDT, CDR2 YYEEEE. The CDR3 sequence is 18 residues long. Unmatched junction bases numbered 16, after V lost 3 bases and J lost 4 bases. This chain's CDR3 is CASSYSLSGTIVYNEQFF. The CDR3 DNA sequence: TGTGCCAGCAGCTATTCGCTGTCCGGGACTATCGTATACAATGAGCAGTTCTTC.

This chain uses TRBV5-1 with TRBJ2-5, with 8 bases aligning to TRBD1. The J call is uncertain, as TRBJ2-7 better fits the DNA end. CDR1 SGHRS and CDR2 YFSETQ come from the germline V gene. The CDR3 is 17 amino acids. This CDR3 reads CASSPGQGSPRGYEQYF. The CDR3 region has the DNA TGCGCCAGCAGCCCTGGACAGGGCTCTCCTCGGGGCTACGAGCAGTACTTC.

The V and J genes are TRBV9 and TRBJ1-2; tentatively, D is TRBD1 (5 bases). Trimming removed 5 bases at V and 4 bases at J, with 15 bases between. The length of the CDR3 is 14 residues. Germline CDR1 reads SGDLS; CDR2 reads YYNGEE. This chain's CDR3 is CASSATTGIYGYTF. The CDR3 coding sequence is TGTGCCAGCAGTGCCACCACAGGCATCTATGGCTACACCTTC.

This chain connects TRBV7-2 to TRBJ2-5, with D uncertain. Gene TRBJ2-7 matches the end of the DNA better, so the J call may be wrong. CDR3 length: 13 residues. Germline CDR1 is SGHTA and CDR2 is FQGNSA. DNA for the CDR3: TGTGCCAGCAGCTTAGCGGAGCCTTACGAGCAGTACTTC. Its translation is CASSLAEPYEQYF.